This T cell receptor beta chain was sequenced in a study of post-analysis software for immune sequencing data. Study-level information: Included courses were relapsing-remitting and secondary progressive multiple sclerosis; progressive-relapsing multiple sclerosis was also included. Study-level points and caveats: About five TRBV segments occurring more often in patients than controls included TRBV5-6, TRBV5-1 and TRBV20-1. By F measure, strong co-clustering occurred among samples prepared in the same batch. Controls significantly exceeded multiple sclerosis patients in normalized Chao1 diversity.

Trimming removed 4 bases at V and 1 base at J, with 17 bases between. Germline CDR1 reads KGHDR; CDR2 reads SFDVKD. The CDR3 totals 17 residues. Libraries were made from TCR beta cDNA, and they carried unique molecular identifiers. Input amounts of 1 to 10 million T cells were used. These gave roughly 0.5 million cDNA molecules, so each molecule approximated one T cell. TCRdb re-derived calls from the PCR reads in MiXCR, one entry per CDR3 protein. Of hundreds of thousands of distinct CDR3 sequences listed, 55% to 60% are singletons. Points on this clonotype: The antigen is undetermined.

The chain joins TRBV24-1 to TRBJ2-3; possibly TRBD2 for D (6 bases). The source material was blood. This sequence was found in a girl under 10 years old with multiple sclerosis. The CDR3 region has the DNA TGTGCCACCAGTGACGGGGGTGCGGGTCCACGCACAGATACGCAGTATTTT. This gives the protein CATSDGGAGPRTDTQYF.